These 32 T cell receptor beta chains came from one sample sequenced in a study of a mutant IDH1 vaccine in newly diagnosed glioma. Measured with immunoSEQ multiplex PCR; TCRdb has only the in-frame clones, and not every one. Here the sample spans roughly 50,000 clones, 80% to 90% being singletons. As to time point: baseline, week 1 (first vaccination visit). The treatment is: pre-vaccination baseline after standard-of-care therapy. The specimen was PBMCs, collected from a glioma patient treated with radiotherapy, temozolomide or both. These receptors were taken from a man between 18 and 35 years old with glioma.

The chain joins TRBV29-1 to TRBJ1-2; D call uncertain. The CDR3 has 13 amino acids. Germline V gene lookup returns CDR1 SQVTM and CDR2 ANQGSEA. Trimming took 7 bases from V and 0 from J, leaving 12 bases between them. The CDR3 sequence: CSAPVSSNYGYTF. The CDR3 DNA reads TGCAGCGCACCCGTGTCTTCTAACTATGGCTACACCTTC.

V is TRBV30 and J is TRBJ1-1, with TRBD1 matching over 7 bases. J lost 4 bases, V lost 3 bases, and 8 bases had no gene match. This CDR3 region has 14 residues. Germline CDR1 reads GTSNPN; CDR2 reads SVGIG (reference sequence). The chain's CDR3 is CAWRYRGPVTEAFF. The CDR3 DNA follows: TGTGCCTGGAGGTACAGGGGCCCGGTCACTGAAGCTTTCTTT.

V is TRBV30 and J is TRBJ2-3, with TRBD2 identical over 10 bases. After removal of 6 bases from V and 0 bases from J, the junction contained 3 bases not matched to a gene. Looked up from germline, CDR1 is GTSNPN and CDR2 is SVGIG (reference sequence). This CDR3 is built from 14 residues. The CDR3 loop reads CACWTSGSTDTQYF. The CDR3, as DNA: TGTGCCTGCTGGACTAGCGGAAGCACAGATACGCAGTATTTT.

J is TRBJ1-1 and V is TRBV14; the match to TRBD1 covers 8 bases. V was clipped by 4 bases and J by 0 bases; unmatched bases: 4. This CDR3 has 15 residues. Germline V gene sequence: CDR1 SGHDN, CDR2 FVKESK. As DNA, the CDR3 is TGTGCCAGCAGCCTTTGGACAGGGCTGAACACTGAAGCTTTCTTT. This gives the protein CASSLWTGLNTEAFF.

The chain joins TRBV7-2 to TRBJ2-2; D is possibly TRBD1 (6 bases). V was clipped by 5 bases and J by 5 bases, with 18 bases between them. Germline V CDR1 and CDR2: SGHTA, FQGNSA. The CDR3 is 16 residues long. The CDR3 region has the DNA TGTGCCAGCAGCGACCCGAGGCAGGGGCGAACCGGGGAGCTGTTTTTT. Its translation: CASSDPRQGRTGELFF.

V gene TRBV6-6 combines with J gene TRBJ1-4; unclear D gene. Between the trimmed V and J ends, which lost 4 bases and 8 bases, there was a span of 5 bases. The CDR3 runs 11 residues. Per the germline V gene, CDR1 is MNHNY and CDR2 is SVGAGI (reference sequence). CDR3 amino acids: CASSSHEKLFF. The CDR3 nucleotides are TGTGCCAGCAGTTCCCACGAAAAACTGTTTTTT.

This clone was picked up a small number of times. The J gene is TRBJ1-2, the V gene TRBV19, with 9 bases identical to TRBD1. Trimming removed 5 bases from V and 4 bases from J; junction bases left unmatched: 8. Germline assignment: CDR1 LNHDA and CDR2 SQIVND (reference sequence). This CDR3 spans 15 amino acids. This CDR3 is CASSDPGQGLYGYTF. The CDR3 DNA reads as TGTGCCAGTAGTGATCCGGGACAGGGCCTCTATGGCTACACCTTC.

V is TRBV25-1 and J is TRBJ2-7; 7 bases are a match to TRBD2. The CDR3 has 14 residues. V was clipped by 6 bases and J by 9 bases; unmatched bases: 14. Germline V gene lookup returns CDR1 MGHDK and CDR2 SYGVNS. For the CDR3, the DNA is TGTGCCAGCAGCTCCGGGACTACCACCACCACGCAGTACTTC. This gives the protein CASSSGTTTTTQYF.

The V gene is TRBV5-1, the J gene TRBJ2-7; D unresolved. From germline, CDR1 is SGHRS and CDR2 YFSETQ. This CDR3 has 14 amino acids. The V gene lost 0 bases and the J gene lost 0 bases, with 7 bases spanning the gap. As DNA, the CDR3 is TGCGCCAGCAGCTTGGTTGGCAACTCCTACGAGCAGTACTTC. This codes for CASSLVGNSYEQYF.

The chain uses TRBV30 and TRBJ1-2; D gene unclear. This CDR3 is 11 amino acids long. Germline loops: CDR1 GTSNPN, CDR2 SVGIG (reference sequence). The V end was cut by 1 base, the J end by 3 bases, with 3 bases between. For the CDR3, the DNA is TGTGCCTGGAGTGATTACTATGGCTACACCTTC. Protein sequence: CAWSDYYGYTF.

This clone has a single count. The chain is built from TRBV5-4 and TRBJ2-3, with 8 bases matching TRBD2. CDR3 length equals 15 residues. V was pared by 4 bases and J by 3 bases, with 7 bases of the junction left unmatched. Germline V CDR1 and CDR2: SGHNT, YYREEE (reference sequence). The CDR3 loop is CASSGGGLGTDTQYF. CDR3 DNA: TGTGCCAGCAGCGGGGGGGGACTAGGAACAGATACGCAGTATTTT.

The chain recombines TRBV27 with TRBJ1-4; D unresolved. The CDR3 covers 15 residues. V was cut by 2 bases and J by 0 bases, with 7 bases left in between. Germline lookup yields CDR1 MNHEY and CDR2 SMNVEV (reference sequence). CDR3 sequence: CASSLRWSTNEKLFF. As DNA, the CDR3 is TGTGCCAGCAGTTTAAGGTGGTCAACTAATGAAAAACTGTTTTTT.

The chain recombines TRBV30 with TRBJ2-7, with 7 bases aligning to TRBD2. Germline CDR1 GTSNPN, CDR2 SVGIG (reference sequence). The CDR3 has 13 amino acids. With 2 bases clipped from V and 6 bases from J, the junction kept 7 bases outside the gene matches. For the CDR3, the DNA is TGTGCCTGGAGTTTGACTAGCCCTCTCGAGCAGTACTTC. This gives the protein CAWSLTSPLEQYF. Combining the CDR3 with reference TRBV30 and TRBJ2-7 gives the whole variable domain SQTIHQWPATLVQPVGSPLSLECTVEGTSNPNLYWYRQAAGRGLQLLFYSVGIGQISSEVPQNLSASRPQDRQFILSSKKLLLSDSGFYLCAWSLTSPLEQYFGPGTRLTVT.

J is TRBJ1-4 and V is TRBV30; D call uncertain. Deletions cut 2 bases from V and 2 bases from J, with 15 bases between. This CDR3 contains 16 residues. CDR1 is GTSNPN, CDR2 SVGIG, per germline (reference sequence). The chain's CDR3 is CAWSLGRTGTNEKLFF. In DNA form, the CDR3 reads TGTGCCTGGAGTCTTGGCAGGACCGGGACTAATGAAAAACTGTTTTTT.

This rearrangement joins TRBV2 to TRBJ2-2; D gene ambiguous. Germline assignment: CDR1 SNHLY and CDR2 FYNNEI. The CDR3 has 14 residues. The V end lost 3 bases, the J end lost 2 bases, and 7 bases lay between the germline ends. This CDR3 is CASSDTSNTGELFF. DNA of the CDR3: TGTGCCAGCAGTGATACCAGCAACACCGGGGAGCTGTTTTTT.

In nucleotides, the CDR3 is TGTGCCAGCAGTGAACCCGCCCCGGGACTAGCGGGTCGGGAGCAGTTCTTC. Translating it yields CASSEPAPGLAGREQFF. V and J are TRBV6-1 and TRBJ2-1; TRBD2 matches at 12 bases. CDR1 and CDR2 from the germline V gene are MNHNS and SASEGT. V lost 2 bases and J lost 10; bases outside the gene matches: 12. The CDR3 loop spans 17 amino acids.

In nucleotides, the CDR3 is TGTGCCAGCAGCTTGGAGGGGACTAGCGGAGCCTCCTACGAGCAGTACTTC. Its translation is CASSLEGTSGASYEQYF. V and J are TRBV5-6 and TRBJ2-7, with 11 bases that match TRBD2. Unmatched junction bases numbered 5, after V lost 0 bases and J lost 0 bases. Per the germline V gene, CDR1 is SGHDT and CDR2 is YYEEEE. The CDR3 has 17 residues.

The chain employs TRBV7-2 and TRBJ2-5, with TRBD2 matching 9 bases. This CDR3 contains 14 residues. Germline loops: CDR1 SGHTA, CDR2 FQGNSA. Germline trimming cut 3 bases from V and 5 bases from J; bases unmatched to any gene: 4. Here the CDR3 reads CASSFSGRGETQYF. CDR3 coding DNA: TGTGCCAGCAGCTTTAGCGGGAGAGGGGAGACCCAGTACTTC.

The J gene is TRBJ1-2, the V gene TRBV9, with D tentatively TRBD1 (5 bases). There are 15 residues in the CDR3. V was trimmed by 4 bases and J by 3 bases, leaving 16 bases between them. Germline loops: CDR1 SGDLS, CDR2 YYNGEE. The DNA for the CDR3 is TGTGCCAGCAGCACCCAGTGGGAAGGGGACTATGGCTACACCTTC. It specifies CASSTQWEGDYGYTF.

V gene TRBV19 combines with J gene TRBJ2-5; D remains ambiguous. V dropped 6 bases and J dropped 6 bases, with 8 bases sitting between them. The CDR3 has 11 amino acids. The germline V gene encodes CDR1 LNHDA and CDR2 SQIVND (reference sequence). The CDR3 is CASRGIQTQYF. The CDR3 DNA is TGTGCCAGTAGGGGGATTCAGACCCAGTACTTC.

The chain recombines TRBV7-9 with TRBJ1-4; weak D call: TRBD1 (6 bases). V was cut by 2 bases and J by 5 bases, with 12 bases left in between. CDR1 is SEHNR and CDR2 is FQNEAQ in the germline V gene (reference sequence). This CDR3 comprises 15 residues. CDR3 bases: TGTGCCAGCAGCTTAAACAGGGTACTAAATGAAAAACTGTTTTTT. Amino acid sequence: CASSLNRVLNEKLFF.

The chain uses TRBV18 and TRBJ2-5, with 10 bases lining up with TRBD1. The CDR3 spans 14 residues. Germline CDR1 reads KGHSH; CDR2 reads LQKENI. J was trimmed by 5 bases and V by 6 bases; bases with no gene match: 6. CDR3 DNA: TGTGCCAGCTCGCAGGGACAGGGGTTGGAGACCCAGTACTTC. It yields the protein CASSQGQGLETQYF. Full variable domain (missing parts from reference TRBV18 and TRBJ2-5): NAGVMQNPRHLVRRRGQEARLRCSPMKGHSHVYWYRQLPEEGLKFMVYLQKENIIDESGMPKERFSAEFPKEGPSILRIQQVVRGDSAAYFCASSQGQGLETQYFGPGTRLLVL.

The chain combines TRBV5-1 with TRBJ1-2; no reliable D call. The CDR3 runs to 12 residues. Germline loops: CDR1 SGHRS, CDR2 YFSETQ. V gave up 0 bases and J gave up 2 bases, with 2 bases separating them. The CDR3 DNA reads TGCGCCAGCAGCTTGGAAAACTATGGCTACACCTTC. Translated, it gives CASSLENYGYTF.

This clone was counted a few times. The chain has TRBV2 and TRBJ1-5; a possible D gene is TRBD1 (5 bases). CDR1 and CDR2 from the germline V gene are SNHLY and FYNNEI. This CDR3 has 14 amino acids. The V gene lost 3 bases and the J gene lost 4 bases, with 10 bases spanning the gap. CDR3 protein: CASSDWSGNQPQHF. In DNA, the CDR3 is TGTGCCAGCAGTGATTGGTCAGGGAATCAGCCCCAGCATTTT.

There are a few counts of this clone. V usage is TRBV5-4 and J usage is TRBJ1-6; D unclear. The V end was cut by 3 bases, the J end by 1 base, with 14 bases between. Germline V lookup: CDR1 SGHNT, CDR2 YYREEE (reference sequence). The CDR3 length is 17 residues. The CDR3 DNA reads TGTGCCAGCAGCTCTGGACTCGCAGGATCCTATAATTCACCCCTCCACTTT. This codes for CASSSGLAGSYNSPLHF.

The chain is built from TRBV7-2 and TRBJ2-3; 10 nucleotides agree with TRBD2. This CDR3 is built from 14 residues. The trim removed 6 bases at V and 6 bases at J, leaving 6 bases unmatched. Germline CDR1 SGHTA, CDR2 FQGNSA. The CDR3 sequence is CASRILAGWDTQYF. In nucleotides, the CDR3 is TGTGCCAGCAGGATACTAGCGGGGTGGGATACGCAGTATTTT.

V and J are TRBV29-1 and TRBJ1-1, with 10 positions matching TRBD1. This CDR3 is built from 15 residues. Germline-derived CDR1 and CDR2 are SQVTM and ANQGSEA. The trim removed 3 bases at V and 11 bases at J, leaving 15 bases unmatched. In DNA, the CDR3 is TGCAGCGTTGACGAAGAATTGGACAGGGGGTTTGAGGCTTTCTTT. It codes for CSVDEELDRGFEAFF.

V gene TRBV29-1 combines with J gene TRBJ1-3, with D unresolved. CDR3 length equals 13 residues. CDR1 is SQVTM and CDR2 is ANQGSEA in the germline V gene. V was shortened by 6 bases and J by 0 bases, with 9 bases between the two germline ends. The CDR3 reads CSVRFTSGNTIYF. CDR3 DNA sequence: TGCAGCGTCCGATTTACCTCTGGAAACACCATATATTTT. Looking up the rest from reference TRBV29-1 and TRBJ1-3 gives the full variable domain: SAVISQKPSRDICQRGTSLTIQCQVDSQVTMMFWYRQQPGQSLTLIATANQGSEATYESGFVIDKFPISRPNLTFSTLTVSNMSPEDSSIYLCSVRFTSGNTIYFGEGSWLTVV.

This clone came up once. V is TRBV5-8 and J is TRBJ2-1, with 12 positions matching TRBD2. CDR1 is SGHTS and CDR2 is YDEGEE in the germline V gene. This CDR3 region has 17 residues. Trimming removed 3 bases from V and 2 bases from J; junction bases left unmatched: 6. CDR3 amino acids: CASSSTGLAGTYNEQFF. CDR3 DNA sequence: TGTGCCAGCAGCTCCACCGGACTAGCGGGGACCTACAATGAGCAGTTCTTC.

The rearrangement uses TRBV9 and TRBJ2-7; D is possibly TRBD1 or TRBD2 (5 bases each). The CDR3 spans 15 residues. Germline V lookup: CDR1 SGDLS, CDR2 YYNGEE. V was pared by 3 bases and J by 0 bases, with 13 bases between. The CDR3 region has the DNA TGTGCCAGCAGCGCCGGGACGCCTAGCTCCTACGAGCAGTACTTC. It is translated as CASSAGTPSSYEQYF.

The V call is TRBV27, the J call TRBJ1-1, with unresolved D. This CDR3 has 14 amino acids. Germline values: CDR1 MNHEY, CDR2 SMNVEV (reference sequence). The V gene lost 1 base and the J gene lost 1 base, with 7 bases spanning the gap. The CDR3 bases are TGTGCCAGCAGTTTATACCGACGGAACACTGAAGCTTTCTTT. This translates into CASSLYRRNTEAFF.

V usage is TRBV5-4 and J usage is TRBJ1-2, with D hard to call. There are 15 residues in the CDR3. V shed 0 bases and J shed 5 bases, with 14 bases lying between them. CDR1 is SGHNT and CDR2 is YYREEE in the germline V gene (reference sequence). The CDR3 loop is CASSLVLDPFYGYTF. In DNA form, the CDR3 reads TGTGCCAGCAGCTTGGTTTTGGATCCCTTTTATGGCTACACCTTC.